These 32 T cell receptor beta chains share one sample of origin, sequenced in a study of T cell changes during pregnancy in multiple sclerosis. Libraries were prepared by immunoSEQ multiplex PCR; TCRdb keeps only in-frame clonotypes and omits some of them. The sample consists of around 35,000 clones, 90% of them appearing once. Sample: CD8+ T cells from peripheral blood mononuclear cells, taken in the first trimester of pregnancy. All receptors come from a female donor with multiple sclerosis, enrolled in a pregnancy study.

This chain uses TRBV27 with TRBJ1-5; the D is unclear. Trimming removed 8 bases from V and 3 bases from J, with 11 bases in between. The V gene's germline CDR1 is MNHEY and CDR2 SMNVEV (reference sequence). The CDR3 contains 13 residues. CDR3 region: CASSPGYNQPQHF. The CDR3, as DNA: TGTGCCAGCTCCCCGGGGTACAATCAGCCCCAGCATTTT.

The chain couples TRBV7-8 to TRBJ2-1; 13 bases map to TRBD2. The CDR3 length is 17 residues. J lost 10 bases, V lost 4 bases, and 13 bases had no gene match. Germline CDR1 and CDR2: SGHVS and FQNEAQ. This CDR3 is CASSWRLAGGRGMEQFF. The CDR3 coding sequence is TGTGCCAGCAGCTGGCGACTAGCGGGAGGACGGGGTATGGAGCAGTTCTTC.

The chain recombines TRBV11-2 with TRBJ2-7; tentative D call: TRBD1 (6 bases). V was trimmed by 9 bases and J by 0 bases, leaving 12 bases between them. CDR1 SGHAT and CDR2 FQNNGV come from the germline V gene. The CDR3 consists of 13 residues. CDR3 bases: TGTGCCAGTCTAGGGGACACCTCCTACGAGCAGTACTTC. Encoded protein: CASLGDTSYEQYF.

The V call is TRBV11-2, the J call TRBJ2-5, with 7 bases matching TRBD2. The CDR3 totals 12 residues. Germline V lookup: CDR1 SGHAT, CDR2 FQNNGV. The junction had 5 bases not matched to a gene; V was cut back by 4 bases and J by 9 bases. The CDR3 nucleotides read TGTGCCAGCAGCTCGTATGGGGGGGCCCAGTACTTC. This gives the protein CASSSYGGAQYF.

The rearrangement joins TRBV28 to TRBJ2-3; a weak D match, TRBD2 (5 bases). CDR3 length equals 14 residues. Trimming removed 3 bases from V and 2 bases from J, with 9 bases in between. The germline V gene encodes CDR1 MDHEN and CDR2 SYDVKM. The CDR3: CASSFAGSTDTQYF. The CDR3 DNA is TGTGCCAGCAGTTTCGCGGGTTCCACAGATACGCAGTATTTT.

This clone is a singleton in its sample. The chain couples TRBV14 to TRBJ1-1, with D possibly matching TRBD1 (6 bases). CDR1 is SGHDN, CDR2 FVKESK, per germline. V lost 4 bases, J lost 5 bases, and 14 bases lay in between. This CDR3 comprises 14 residues. Here the CDR3 reads CASSPRRGGTEAFF. CDR3 coding DNA: TGTGCCAGCAGCCCCCGCAGGGGTGGGACTGAAGCTTTCTTT.

The genes are TRBV28 and TRBJ2-7, with a tentative D call TRBD1 (5 bases). The V end was cut by 6 bases, the J end by 3 bases, with 12 bases between. Germline assignment: CDR1 MDHEN and CDR2 SYDVKM. The length of the CDR3 is 13 residues. The CDR3 bases are TGTGCCAGCAGGGATGGGGCCGTCTACGAGCAGTACTTC. Translated: CASRDGAVYEQYF. Full variable domain (outside the CDR3, taken from reference TRBV28 and TRBJ2-7): DVKVTQSSRYLVKRTGEKVFLECVQDMDHENMFWYRQDPGLGLRLIYFSYDVKMKEKGDIPEGYSVSREKKERFSLILESASTNQTSMYLCASRDGAVYEQYFGPGTRLTVT.

This chain uses TRBV28 with TRBJ1-2; D is perhaps TRBD1 (5 bases). The germline V and J ends were trimmed by 3 bases and 4 bases, with 12 bases remaining between them. Germline V gene lookup returns CDR1 MDHEN and CDR2 SYDVKM. The CDR3 is 14 amino acids. In nucleotides, the CDR3 is TGTGCCAGCAGTTTTGCAGGGTCTAGCTATGGCTACACCTTC. Translation gives CASSFAGSSYGYTF.

This CDR3 reads CASSGGTSLSNEQFF. The CDR3 DNA sequence: TGTGCCAGCAGCGGAGGGACCTCATTATCCAATGAGCAGTTCTTC. The chain couples TRBV5-4 to TRBJ2-1; D possibly corresponds to TRBD2 (6 bases). Trimming took 4 bases from V and 6 from J, leaving 17 bases between them. There are 15 residues in the CDR3. CDR1 and CDR2 from the germline V gene are SGHNT and YYREEE (reference sequence).

The chain joins TRBV19 to TRBJ1-4; D gene ambiguous. The germline V gene has CDR1 LNHDA and CDR2 SQIVND (reference sequence). This CDR3 has 13 amino acids. V lost 7 bases and J lost 5, with 11 bases in between. The CDR3 bases are TGTGCCAGTAACGAGCCCCGGAATGAAAAACTGTTTTTT. Translated, it gives CASNEPRNEKLFF. The full variable domain, with the rest looked up from reference TRBV19 and TRBJ1-4, is DGGITQSPKYLFRKEGQNVTLSCEQNLNHDAMYWYRQDPGQGLRLIYYSQIVNDFQKGDIAEGYSVSREKKESFPLTVTSAQKNPTAFYLCASNEPRNEKLFFGSGTQLSVL.

This chain links TRBV29-1 with TRBJ2-3; D perhaps matches TRBD2 (6 bases). The CDR3 sequence is 14 residues long. The V gene's germline CDR1 is SQVTM and CDR2 ANQGSEA. V lost 1 base and J lost 0, with 8 bases in between. CDR3 loop: CSVEGLESTDTQYF. As DNA, the CDR3 is TGCAGCGTTGAAGGACTAGAGAGCACAGATACGCAGTATTTT.

V usage is TRBV19 and J usage is TRBJ1-5, with TRBD1 as a possible D gene (6 bases). The CDR3 spans 15 residues. The germline V and J ends were trimmed by 3 bases and 3 bases, with 12 bases remaining between them. The germline gives CDR1 LNHDA, CDR2 SQIVND (reference sequence). The CDR3 sequence is CASSMRQGFNQPQHF. CDR3 coding DNA: TGTGCCAGTAGTATGCGTCAGGGGTTCAATCAGCCCCAGCATTTT.

The rearrangement joins TRBV7-9 to TRBJ2-3; a weak D match, TRBD2 (6 bases). Between the trimmed V and J ends, which lost 1 base and 7 bases, there was a span of 12 bases. The germline V gene has CDR1 SEHNR and CDR2 FQNEAQ (reference sequence). This CDR3 spans 14 amino acids. In DNA form, the CDR3 reads TGTGCCAGCAGCTTAGTGGCGGGAAACTATACGCAGTATTTT. Amino acids: CASSLVAGNYTQYF. The full variable domain, in which reference TRBV7-9 and TRBJ2-3 provide the parts outside the CDR3, is DTGVSQNPRHKITKRGQNVTFRCDPISEHNRLYWYRQTLGQGPEFLTYFQNEAQLEKSRLLSDRFSAERPKGSFSTLEIQRTEQGDSAMYLCASSLVAGNYTQYFGPGTRLTVL.

This clone was recorded only once. The chain joins TRBV7-2 to TRBJ2-7; D possibly corresponds to TRBD2 (5 bases). Germline V CDR1 and CDR2: SGHTA, FQGNSA. Trimming pared 1 base from V and 1 base from J, leaving 8 bases between. This CDR3 contains 14 residues. In DNA form, the CDR3 reads TGTGCCAGCAGCTTAGGACCGGGGTCCTACGAGCAGTACTTC. It encodes CASSLGPGSYEQYF.

The CDR3 reads CASSVSGSEETQYF. For the CDR3, the DNA is TGTGCCAGCAGCGTTTCAGGGTCCGAAGAGACCCAGTACTTC. This chain joins TRBV9 and TRBJ2-5, with a possible D match to TRBD1 (5 bases). Trimming shortened V by 2 bases and J by 3 bases, and 11 bases separated the two germline ends. The CDR3 has 14 amino acids. From germline, CDR1 is SGDLS and CDR2 YYNGEE.

The rearrangement uses TRBV4-1 and TRBJ2-7; a possible D gene is TRBD1 (5 bases). Germline V gene lookup returns CDR1 MGHRA and CDR2 YSYEKL. V lost 1 base to trimming and J lost 3 bases, with 7 bases between them. The CDR3 has 13 amino acids. CDR3 amino acids: CASSQVQGYEQYF. CDR3 nucleotide sequence: TGCGCCAGCAGCCAAGTCCAGGGCTACGAGCAGTACTTC.

The chain is built from TRBV6-4 and TRBJ2-5; TRBD2 matches 10 bases. CDR3 length: 14 amino acids. J lost 2 bases, V lost 3 bases, and 0 bases had no gene match. CDR1 is MRHNA and CDR2 is SNTAGT in the germline V gene. CDR3: CASSEGLAQETQYF. The CDR3 DNA sequence: TGTGCCAGCAGTGAGGGACTAGCGCAAGAGACCCAGTACTTC.

V and J are TRBV7-9 and TRBJ2-2; no clear D. Trimming left V 4 bases short and J 7 bases short, with 13 bases between. The CDR3 totals 14 residues. Germline V gene sequence: CDR1 SEHNR, CDR2 FQNEAQ (reference sequence). The CDR3, as DNA: TGTGCCAGCAGCTCCCCTCTATATGGCGGGGAGCTGTTTTTT. As protein: CASSSPLYGGELFF.

The CDR3, as DNA: TGTGCCAGTAGTATAAGCGGTTATAGGGCTTTTCTCGGAAGCGACAATGAGCAGTTCTTC. Protein sequence: CASSISGYRAFLGSDNEQFF. The V call is TRBV19, the J call TRBJ2-1; a possible D gene is TRBD2 (5 bases). The CDR3 consists of 20 residues. Trimming took 2 bases from V and 5 from J, leaving 28 bases between them. Germline CDR1 is LNHDA and CDR2 is SQIVND (reference sequence).

This clone was seen just once. The CDR3 DNA sequence: TGTGCCAGCAGCCTCAGGGGGAGCACTGAAGCTTTCTTT. Its protein product is CASSLRGSTEAFF. This chain links TRBV5-4 with TRBJ1-1, with 7 bases identical to TRBD1. Germline values: CDR1 SGHNT, CDR2 YYREEE (reference sequence). Trimming removed 4 bases from V and 4 bases from J; junction bases left unmatched: 4. The CDR3 contains 13 residues.

This chain links TRBV4-3 with TRBJ1-1; TRBD1 might be the D (6 bases). There are 18 residues in the CDR3. V was shortened by 0 bases and J by 0 bases, with 17 bases between the two germline ends. Germline CDR1 and CDR2: LGHNA and YSLEER. CDR3 residues: CASSQDWVPGEMNTEAFF. The CDR3 coding sequence is TGCGCCAGCAGCCAAGATTGGGTGCCAGGGGAAATGAACACTGAAGCTTTCTTT.

The V gene is TRBV29-1, the J gene TRBJ2-1, with 13 bases matching TRBD2. The CDR3 is 18 amino acids. The germline CDR1 and CDR2 sequences are SQVTM and ANQGSEA. Germline trimming cut 1 base from V and 2 bases from J; bases unmatched to any gene: 8. CDR3 in amino acids: CSVEGSTTSGRTYNEQFF. CDR3 DNA: TGCAGCGTTGAAGGGTCGACGACTAGCGGGAGGACCTACAATGAGCAGTTCTTC.

The V gene is TRBV7-9, the J gene TRBJ2-1, with no clear D. This CDR3 has 14 amino acids. The V gene lost 2 bases and the J gene lost 9 bases, with 14 bases spanning the gap. Germline CDR1 reads SEHNR; CDR2 reads FQNEAQ (reference sequence). CDR3 loop: CASSLSSSPGEQFF. Written as DNA, the CDR3 is TGTGCCAGCAGCTTAAGCTCCTCTCCCGGTGAGCAGTTCTTC.

The chain links TRBV18 to TRBJ1-1; 8 bases are a match to TRBD1. The CDR3 runs to 15 residues. The junction had 11 bases not matched to a gene; V was cut back by 6 bases and J by 5 bases. The germline gives CDR1 KGHSH, CDR2 LQKENI. The DNA for the CDR3 is TGTGCCAGCTCCAGGGGGCGTATGAGGGAAACTGAAGCTTTCTTT. This sequence encodes CASSRGRMRETEAFF.

The rearrangement links TRBV28 to TRBJ1-2; 9 nucleotides line up with TRBD1. J was trimmed by 6 bases and V by 8 bases; bases with no gene match: 7. Germline V lookup: CDR1 MDHEN, CDR2 SYDVKM. This CDR3 contains 13 residues. Here the CDR3 reads CASSGTGYHGYTF. The CDR3 nucleotides are TGTGCCAGCTCGGGGACAGGGTACCATGGCTACACCTTC.

This clone has just one count. The chain links TRBV28 to TRBJ2-7; D remains unclear. CDR1 MDHEN and CDR2 SYDVKM come from the germline V gene. The CDR3 has 14 amino acids. The V end lost 6 bases, the J end lost 2 bases, and 14 bases lay between the germline ends. CDR3 coding DNA: TGTGCCAGCAGGCCCCGGGTCGTTGCCTACGAGCAGTACTTC. This translates into CASRPRVVAYEQYF.

This clone has only one observation. The chain has TRBV13 and TRBJ2-2; D is possibly TRBD2 (7 bases). Per germline, CDR1 PRHDT and CDR2 FYEKMQ (reference sequence). This CDR3 spans 16 amino acids. Trimming removed 1 base at V and 0 bases at J, with 9 bases between. The CDR3 DNA reads TGTGCCAGCAGCTTAGTCGGGGGGCCGAACACCGGGGAGCTGTTTTTT. It specifies CASSLVGGPNTGELFF.

V usage is TRBV28 and J usage is TRBJ2-7; D may be TRBD2 (5 bases). Trimming left V 5 bases short and J 0 bases short, with 17 bases between. CDR1 is MDHEN and CDR2 is SYDVKM in the germline V gene. This CDR3 contains 16 residues. As DNA, the CDR3 is TGTGCCAGCAGTCGGGAAGCAATGGCTACCTCCTACGAGCAGTACTTC. Translated, it gives CASSREAMATSYEQYF.

This rearrangement joins TRBV6-5 to TRBJ1-2, with 11 nucleotides matching TRBD1. The CDR3 has 15 amino acids. With 6 bases clipped from V and 0 bases from J, the junction kept 3 bases outside the gene matches. The germline V gene has CDR1 MNHEY and CDR2 SVGAGI. The CDR3 loop reads CASRSGQGANYGYTF. DNA for the CDR3: TGTGCCAGCAGGTCGGGACAGGGGGCTAACTATGGCTACACCTTC.

This chain joins TRBV19 and TRBJ2-1, with D possibly matching TRBD2 (5 bases). This CDR3 contains 14 residues. Looked up from germline, CDR1 is LNHDA and CDR2 is SQIVND (reference sequence). V gave up 5 bases and J gave up 6 bases, with 14 bases separating them. The CDR3 is CASSPSPPGNEQFF. The CDR3 nucleotides are TGTGCCAGTAGTCCTAGCCCTCCCGGCAATGAGCAGTTCTTC.

The V call is TRBV5-1, the J call TRBJ1-4; possible D gene TRBD1, 5 bases. Germline CDR1 is SGHRS and CDR2 is YFSETQ. The CDR3 consists of 17 residues. The V end was cut by 6 bases, the J end by 8 bases, with 26 bases between. The CDR3: CASTRRDGLRRREKLFF. CDR3 nucleotide sequence: TGCGCCAGCACCCGGCGGGACGGTCTCCGCCGAAGGGAAAAACTGTTTTTT.

V is TRBV6-4 and J is TRBJ2-1, with TRBD2 identical over 11 bases. Germline V gene data show CDR1 as MRHNA and CDR2 as SNTAGT. The CDR3 contains 15 residues. J was trimmed by 6 bases and V by 4 bases; bases with no gene match: 5. CDR3 residues: CASSATSGMGNEQFF. In nucleotides, the CDR3 is TGTGCCAGCAGTGCGACTAGCGGGATGGGCAATGAGCAGTTCTTC.